This T cell receptor beta chain was captured by sequencing in a study of blood T cells in healthy people across ages. Background on the study: For every two T cells, template switching captured about one barcoded beta molecule.

Alongside a J-beta primer mix, a sample-barcoded 5' primer served in a second PCR lasting about 7 to 12 cycles. TCRdb processed the 5' RACE reads anew with MiXCR; each CDR3 protein has one entry. The sample has almost 800,000 distinct CDR3 sequences, 58% seen once. V was trimmed by 3 bases and J by 5 bases, leaving 19 bases between them. Germline-derived CDR1 and CDR2 are KGHSH and LQKENI. CDR3 length: 16 amino acids. The sequencing sample was made of blood. The receptor was isolated from a man aged 25 to 45 in good health. This rearrangement joins TRBV18 to TRBJ1-1; no definite D call. CDR3 residues: CASSPSPAVGGTEAFF. The CDR3, as DNA: TGTGCCAGCTCACCTTCACCGGCAGTAGGAGGGACTGAAGCTTTCTTT.